This entry features one TCR beta chain sequence. As yet, its antigen is unknown. All trial patients relapsed after autologous stem cell transplantation. The best responses consisted of complete response, partial response or progressive disease. The CDR3 contains 16 residues. Germline V gene data show CDR1 as SGHTA and CDR2 as FQGNSA. Trimming took 2 bases from V and 2 from J, leaving 15 bases between them. This sample is drawn from a study of PD-1 blockade in classical Hodgkin lymphoma. Study conclusions and caveats: Researchers reported that CD4+ TCR diversity, though not CD8+, rose significantly by C4D1.

Some clones are missing from TCRdb's copy, which holds only in-frame ones; the method was immunoSEQ multiplex PCR. This sample has 80,000 to 100,000 clones, with roughly 89% found just once. This material consisted of peripheral blood mononuclear cells (PBMCs), taken at baseline. The rearrangement links TRBV7-2 to TRBJ1-2, with D perhaps TRBD1 (6 bases). The origin of this receptor is a human donor with classical Hodgkin lymphoma. The CDR3, as DNA: TGTGCCAGCAGCTTACGCCTAGGGGGGAGGAACTATGGCTACACCTTC. It is translated as CASSLRLGGRNYGYTF.